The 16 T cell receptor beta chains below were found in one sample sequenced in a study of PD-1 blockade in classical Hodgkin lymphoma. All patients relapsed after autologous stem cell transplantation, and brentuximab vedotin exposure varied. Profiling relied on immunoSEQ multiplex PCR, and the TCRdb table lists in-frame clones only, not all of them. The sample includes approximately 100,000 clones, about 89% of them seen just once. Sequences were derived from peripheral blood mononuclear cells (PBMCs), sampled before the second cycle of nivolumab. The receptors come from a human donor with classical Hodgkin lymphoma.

In nucleotides, the CDR3 is TGTGCCAGCAGCTTAGTCCAGGATTTGAACACTGAAGCTTTCTTT. It codes for CASSLVQDLNTEAFF. The chain carries TRBV11-1 and TRBJ1-1; D is unclear. Germline CDR1 reads SGHAT; CDR2 reads FQDESV (reference sequence). V was clipped by 1 base and J by 0 bases, with 9 bases between them. The CDR3 sequence is 15 residues long.

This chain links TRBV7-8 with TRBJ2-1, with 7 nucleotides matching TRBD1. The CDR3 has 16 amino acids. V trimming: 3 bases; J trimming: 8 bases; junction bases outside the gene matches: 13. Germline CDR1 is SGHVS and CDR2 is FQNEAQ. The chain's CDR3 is CASSLDRLKVSDEQFF. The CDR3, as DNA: TGTGCCAGCAGCTTGGACAGGCTGAAAGTCTCGGATGAGCAGTTCTTC.

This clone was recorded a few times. DNA of the CDR3: TGTGCCAGCTCACCTTGGGCTCAGCCCCAGCATTTT. Translating it yields CASSPWAQPQHF. The chain combines TRBV18 with TRBJ1-5; D gene uncertain. CDR1 and CDR2 (germline): KGHSH, LQKENI. Trimming cost V 3 bases and J 6 bases, with 6 bases left between them. This CDR3 is built from 12 residues.

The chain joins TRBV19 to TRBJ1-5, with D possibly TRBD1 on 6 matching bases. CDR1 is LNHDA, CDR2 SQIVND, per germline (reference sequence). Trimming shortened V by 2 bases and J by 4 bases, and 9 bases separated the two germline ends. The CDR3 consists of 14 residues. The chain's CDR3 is CASSIRQGNQPQHF. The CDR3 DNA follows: TGTGCCAGTAGTATAAGGCAGGGGAATCAGCCCCAGCATTTT. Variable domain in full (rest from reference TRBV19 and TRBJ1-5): DGGITQSPKYLFRKEGQNVTLSCEQNLNHDAMYWYRQDPGQGLRLIYYSQIVNDFQKGDIAEGYSVSREKKESFPLTVTSAQKNPTAFYLCASSIRQGNQPQHFGDGTRLSIL.

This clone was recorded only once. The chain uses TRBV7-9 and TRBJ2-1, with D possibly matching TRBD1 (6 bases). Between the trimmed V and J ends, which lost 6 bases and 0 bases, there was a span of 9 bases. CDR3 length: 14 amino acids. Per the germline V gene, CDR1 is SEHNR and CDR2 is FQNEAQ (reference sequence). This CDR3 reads CASSWTVSYNEQFF. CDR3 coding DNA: TGTGCCAGCAGTTGGACAGTCTCCTACAATGAGCAGTTCTTC.

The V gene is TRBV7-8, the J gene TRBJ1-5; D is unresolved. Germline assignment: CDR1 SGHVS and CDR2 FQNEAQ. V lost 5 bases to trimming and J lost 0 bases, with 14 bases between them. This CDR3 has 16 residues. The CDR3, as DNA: TGTGCCAGCAGCCCGAGGAGGGTCCTTAGCAATCAGCCCCAGCATTTT. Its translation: CASSPRRVLSNQPQHF.

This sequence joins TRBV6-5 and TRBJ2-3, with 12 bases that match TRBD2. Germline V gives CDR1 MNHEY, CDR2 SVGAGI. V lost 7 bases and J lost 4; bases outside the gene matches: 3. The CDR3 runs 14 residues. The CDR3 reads CASKLAGGPDTQYF. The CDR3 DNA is TGTGCCAGCAAACTAGCGGGGGGCCCAGATACGCAGTATTTT.

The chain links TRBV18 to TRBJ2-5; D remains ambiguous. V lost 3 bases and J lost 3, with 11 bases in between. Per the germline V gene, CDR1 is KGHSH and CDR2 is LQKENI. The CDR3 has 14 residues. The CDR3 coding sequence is TGTGCCAGCTCACCCCGGCAGGCCGAAGAGACCCAGTACTTC. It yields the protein CASSPRQAEETQYF.

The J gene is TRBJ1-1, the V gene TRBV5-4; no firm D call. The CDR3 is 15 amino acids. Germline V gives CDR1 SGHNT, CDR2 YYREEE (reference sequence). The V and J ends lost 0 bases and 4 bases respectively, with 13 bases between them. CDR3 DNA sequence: TGTGCCAGCAGCTTGGAGGAGGGTCTCCTCACTGAAGCTTTCTTT. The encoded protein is CASSLEEGLLTEAFF. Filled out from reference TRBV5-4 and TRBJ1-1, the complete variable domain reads ETGVTQSPTHLIKTRGQQVTLRCSSQSGHNTVSWYQQALGQGPQFIFQYYREEENGRGNFPPRFSGLQFPNYSSELNVNALELDDSALYLCASSLEEGLLTEAFFGQGTRLTVV.

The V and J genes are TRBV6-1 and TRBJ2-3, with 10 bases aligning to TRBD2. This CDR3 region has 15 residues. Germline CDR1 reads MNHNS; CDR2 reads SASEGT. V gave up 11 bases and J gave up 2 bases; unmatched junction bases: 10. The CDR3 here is CACNRAGGLTDTQYF. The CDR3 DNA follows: TGTGCCTGTAACAGAGCGGGGGGGCTCACAGATACGCAGTATTTT.

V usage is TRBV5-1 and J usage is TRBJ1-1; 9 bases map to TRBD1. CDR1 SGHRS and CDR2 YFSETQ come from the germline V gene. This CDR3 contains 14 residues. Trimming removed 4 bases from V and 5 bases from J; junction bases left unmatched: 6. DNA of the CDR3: TGCGCCAGCAGCCTACAGGGGGCGCGGACTGAAGCTTTCTTT. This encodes CASSLQGARTEAFF.

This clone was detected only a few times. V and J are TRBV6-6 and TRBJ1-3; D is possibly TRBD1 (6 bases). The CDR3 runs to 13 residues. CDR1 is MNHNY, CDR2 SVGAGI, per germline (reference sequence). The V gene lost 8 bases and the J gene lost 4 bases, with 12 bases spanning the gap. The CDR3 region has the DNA TGTGCCAGCCGAACAGGGCCGGGAAACACCATATATTTT. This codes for CASRTGPGNTIYF.

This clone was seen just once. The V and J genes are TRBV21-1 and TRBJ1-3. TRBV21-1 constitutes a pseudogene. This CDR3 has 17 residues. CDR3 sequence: CASSKSRSGSSGNTIYF. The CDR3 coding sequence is TGTGCCAGCAGCAAGAGCCGCAGCGGGAGCTCTGGAAACACCATATATTTT.

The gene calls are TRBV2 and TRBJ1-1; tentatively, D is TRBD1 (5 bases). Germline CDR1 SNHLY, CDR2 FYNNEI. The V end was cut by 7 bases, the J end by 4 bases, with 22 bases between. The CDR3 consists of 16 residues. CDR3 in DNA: TGTGCCAGCAATCTTGGCAGGGCTTCAAAAGGCACTGAAGCTTTCTTT. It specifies CASNLGRASKGTEAFF. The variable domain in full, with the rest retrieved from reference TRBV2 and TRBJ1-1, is EPEVTQTPSHQVTQMGQEVILRCVPISNHLYFYWYRQILGQKVEFLVSFYNNEISEKSEIFDDQFSVERPDGSNFTLKIRSTKLEDSAMYFCASNLGRASKGTEAFFGQGTRLTVV.

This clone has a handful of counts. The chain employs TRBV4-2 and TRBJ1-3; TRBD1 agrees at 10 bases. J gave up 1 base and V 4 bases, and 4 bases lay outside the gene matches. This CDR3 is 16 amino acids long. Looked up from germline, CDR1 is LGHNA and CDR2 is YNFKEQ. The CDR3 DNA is TGTGCCAGCAGCCTGCCGGGACAGGGGTCTGGAAACACCATATATTTT. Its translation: CASSLPGQGSGNTIYF.

The chain's CDR3 is CASSEEGAAYVGYTF. CDR3 bases: TGTGCCAGCTCCGAGGAAGGGGCAGCTTACGTCGGCTACACCTTC. The rearrangement uses TRBV18 and TRBJ1-2; TRBD1 is a possible D gene (5 bases). Germline V CDR1 and CDR2: KGHSH, LQKENI. Trimming left V 6 bases short and J 8 bases short, with 22 bases between. CDR3 size: 15 residues.